One and the same sample provided the 16 T cell receptor beta chains below, sequenced in a study of blood T cell repertoires in COVID-19. Sequencing was performed with immunoSEQ multiplex PCR; in TCRdb, only in-frame clones are kept and a portion is missing. The data contain approximately 200,000 clones, 80% of them singletons. The sample consisted of PBMCs or T cells enriched from blood (not recorded which). The source is a woman between 40 and 55 years old with acute COVID-19.

The J gene is TRBJ2-7, the V gene TRBV30; 9 positions match TRBD1. Germline CDR1 reads GTSNPN; CDR2 reads SVGIG (reference sequence). V was pared by 3 bases and J by 6 bases, with 9 bases of the junction left unmatched. The CDR3 totals 14 residues. CDR3 loop: CAWSGTGTGREQYF. CDR3 in DNA: TGTGCCTGGAGCGGAACCGGGACAGGGCGCGAGCAGTACTTC.

The J gene is TRBJ1-1, the V gene TRBV5-4; 8 positions match TRBD1. The V and J ends lost 0 bases and 8 bases, in that order; junction bases with no gene match: 6. Germline CDR1 and CDR2: SGHNT and YYREEE (reference sequence). There are 14 residues in the CDR3. This chain's CDR3 is CASSLATGAPEAFF. The CDR3 DNA follows: TGTGCCAGCAGCTTGGCGACAGGGGCCCCCGAAGCTTTCTTT.

This chain connects TRBV9 to TRBJ2-1, with D tentatively TRBD2 (7 bases). CDR3 length: 14 amino acids. The germline gives CDR1 SGDLS, CDR2 YYNGEE. V dropped 1 base and J dropped 9 bases, with 14 bases sitting between them. This chain's CDR3 is CASSVRRGLGEQFF. The CDR3 DNA follows: TGTGCCAGCAGCGTAAGGCGGGGGCTCGGTGAGCAGTTCTTC.

This clone was counted a few times. The chain carries TRBV6-5 and TRBJ1-1; D uncertain. The CDR3 length is 10 residues. The germline gives CDR1 MNHEY, CDR2 SVGAGI. V gave up 7 bases and J gave up 9 bases, with 9 bases separating them. The CDR3 coding sequence is TGTGCCAGCATTGCGGATAAAGCTTTCTTT. Translating it yields CASIADKAFF.

The rearrangement joins TRBV7-2 to TRBJ1-1; tentative D call: TRBD1 (6 bases). The CDR3 runs to 12 residues. Looked up from germline, CDR1 is SGHTA and CDR2 is FQGNSA. Trimming stripped 9 bases from V and 8 bases from J, with 16 bases between. The CDR3 nucleotides read TGTGCCAGTCGGGAGGGAGACAGGGAAGCTTTCTTT. Translated, it gives CASREGDREAFF.

The CDR3, as DNA: TGTGCCAGCAGTTTATTTGGACAGGGGGCCGGCGAGCAGTACTTC. This encodes CASSLFGQGAGEQYF. The chain combines TRBV28 with TRBJ2-7; 11 bases agree with TRBD1. Germline lookup yields CDR1 MDHEN and CDR2 SYDVKM. Losses at the gene ends were 1 base for V and 6 bases for J; bases not matched to a gene: 5. The CDR3 extends over 15 amino acids.

The CDR3 loop reads CAWSQAHGGHGYTF. CDR3 coding DNA: TGTGCCTGGAGTCAGGCCCACGGGGGGCACGGCTACACCTTC. The chain uses TRBV30 and TRBJ1-2; D might be TRBD1 (6 bases). Germline CDR1 GTSNPN, CDR2 SVGIG (reference sequence). The CDR3 is 14 amino acids. Trimming stripped 2 bases from V and 8 bases from J, with 18 bases between.

The V and J genes are TRBV7-2 and TRBJ2-1, with D unclear. The germline V gene has CDR1 SGHTA and CDR2 FQGNSA. The CDR3 is made up of 14 amino acids. Trimming took 5 bases from V and 4 from J, leaving 12 bases between them. CDR3 nucleotides: TGTGCCAGCAGCCCGGGTCTAAGTTACAATGAGCAGTTCTTC. Translating it yields CASSPGLSYNEQFF.

This clone was observed at least ten times. V usage is TRBV19 and J usage is TRBJ2-7, with D maybe TRBD1 (5 bases). Germline CDR1 reads LNHDA; CDR2 reads SQIVND (reference sequence). V was cut by 4 bases and J by 6 bases, with 16 bases left in between. The CDR3 is 14 amino acids. DNA of the CDR3: TGTGCCAGTAGTACAGGGAATTCCCGTGGCGAGCAGTACTTC. It yields the protein CASSTGNSRGEQYF.

The DNA of the CDR3 is TGTGCCAGCAGCCCACACCCGAACACTGAAGCTTTCTTT. Its translation: CASSPHPNTEAFF. The genes are TRBV11-3 and TRBJ1-1; D ambiguous. The CDR3 is made up of 13 amino acids. Germline CDR1 SGHNT, CDR2 YENEEA. V lost 5 bases, J lost 1 base, and 8 bases lay in between.

The CDR3 nucleotides are TGTGCCAGCCGCAAGGGACAGGGGAAGACTGAAGCTTTCTTT. Amino acid sequence: CASRKGQGKTEAFF. The genes are TRBV6-5 and TRBJ1-1; 10 positions agree with TRBD1. The CDR3 runs to 14 residues. V shed 8 bases, J shed 5 bases, and the junction held 8 bases outside the gene matches. Germline CDR1 reads MNHEY; CDR2 reads SVGAGI.

The rearrangement joins TRBV5-4 to TRBJ2-3, with D hard to call. The V gene lost 3 bases and the J gene lost 2 bases, with 4 bases spanning the gap. The CDR3 has 12 amino acids. Germline values: CDR1 SGHNT, CDR2 YYREEE (reference sequence). The CDR3 spells CASSSSTDTQYF. The CDR3 DNA is TGTGCCAGCAGCTCTTCCACAGATACGCAGTATTTT.

The V and J genes are TRBV2 and TRBJ2-7; 10 bases are shared with TRBD2. The V segment lost 1 base and the J segment 4 bases; nucleotides outside the gene matches: 22. Germline V gene data show CDR1 as SNHLY and CDR2 as FYNNEI. The CDR3 is made up of 21 amino acids. CDR3 coding DNA: TGTGCCAGCAGTGAAGTCCTAGCGGGAGCACAATCGACGCGATTCCCTTACGAGCAGTACTTC. This gives the protein CASSEVLAGAQSTRFPYEQYF.

The CDR3: CASSQEMGGGTDTQYF. CDR3 DNA sequence: TGCGCCAGCAGCCAAGAAATGGGAGGTGGCACAGATACGCAGTATTTT. The chain has TRBV4-3 and TRBJ2-3, with a possible D match to TRBD2 (6 bases). Trimming took 0 bases from V and 1 from J, leaving 11 bases between them. Germline CDR1 and CDR2: LGHNA and YSLEER. There are 16 residues in the CDR3.

This chain joins TRBV2 and TRBJ2-2, with TRBD1 identical over 12 bases. Germline V CDR1 and CDR2: SNHLY, FYNNEI. The CDR3 has 18 residues. V lost 10 bases, J lost 5 bases, and 17 bases stayed unmatched. In DNA, the CDR3 is TGTGCCACTATCCGGCGGGGACAGGGGGCGCCAAGGACCGGGGAGCTGTTTTTT. Residues: CATIRRGQGAPRTGELFF. The full variable domain, rest sourced from reference TRBV2 and TRBJ2-2, is EPEVTQTPSHQVTQMGQEVILRCVPISNHLYFYWYRQILGQKVEFLVSFYNNEISEKSEIFDDQFSVERPDGSNFTLKIRSTKLEDSAMYFCATIRRGQGAPRTGELFFGEGSRLTVL.

The chain is built from TRBV5-1 and TRBJ1-1; TRBD1 agrees at 7 bases. CDR3 length: 14 amino acids. Germline CDR1 reads SGHRS; CDR2 reads YFSETQ. Trimming cost V 4 bases and J 2 bases; bases outside gene matches: 5. CDR3 loop: CASSVGTDNTEAFF. In DNA, the CDR3 is TGCGCCAGCAGCGTAGGGACAGACAACACTGAAGCTTTCTTT.